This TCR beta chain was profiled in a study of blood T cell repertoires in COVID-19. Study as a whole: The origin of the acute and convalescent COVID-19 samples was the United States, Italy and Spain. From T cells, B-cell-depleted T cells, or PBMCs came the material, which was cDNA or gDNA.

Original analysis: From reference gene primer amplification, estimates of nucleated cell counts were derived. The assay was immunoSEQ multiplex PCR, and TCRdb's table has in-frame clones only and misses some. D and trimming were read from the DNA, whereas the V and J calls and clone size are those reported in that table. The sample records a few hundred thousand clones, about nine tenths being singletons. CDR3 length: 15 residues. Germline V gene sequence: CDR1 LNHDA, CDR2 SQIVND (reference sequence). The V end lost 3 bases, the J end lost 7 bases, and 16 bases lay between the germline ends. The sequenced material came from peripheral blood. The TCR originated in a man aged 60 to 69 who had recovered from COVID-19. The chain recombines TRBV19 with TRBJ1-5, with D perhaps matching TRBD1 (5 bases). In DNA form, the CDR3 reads TGTGCCAGTAGTATGACGATAGGGGTCGGACAGCCCCAGCATTTT. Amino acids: CASSMTIGVGQPQHF.